The clone carrying this TCR beta chain has just one count. This CDR3 has 13 residues. Germline V gene data show CDR1 as SEHNR and CDR2 as FQNEAQ (reference sequence). The ends were cut back, 5 bases at V and 5 bases at J, with 12 bases in the middle. This specimen belongs to a study of shared clonotypes between healthy human individuals. Produced via immunoSEQ multiplex PCR; TCRdb's table is partial and in-frame only. The data show around 2.1 million clones, with under 97% seen just once and roughly 0.13% held by the top ten. The chain couples TRBV7-9 to TRBJ2-5; D gene uncertain. The sample comprised naive CD4+ T cells sorted from blood. Indicated subset: CD45RA+ positively selected. This receptor was taken from a man younger than 30 in good health. The CDR3, as DNA: TGTGCCAGCAGCCCACCCCGCAGGGAGACCCAGTACTTC. This sequence encodes CASSPPRRETQYF. The full variable domain, its missing parts supplied by reference TRBV7-9 and TRBJ2-5, is DTGVSQNPRHKITKRGQNVTFRCDPISEHNRLYWYRQTLGQGPEFLTYFQNEAQLEKSRLLSDRFSAERPKGSFSTLEIQRTEQGDSAMYLCASSPPRRETQYFGPGTRLLVL.